There are a few counts of the clone carrying this T cell receptor beta chain. This sample's time point: sample taken at primary tumor resection. This sample was included in a study of spatial heterogeneity in lung cancer. TCRdb re-called the 5' RACE reads with MiXCR, one entry per CDR3 protein. The data show tens of thousands of distinct CDR3 sequences, under 6% seen once. This CDR3 is built from 16 residues. Trimming took off 0 bases at V and 1 base at J, with 9 bases between the two ends. CDR1 is MNHEY and CDR2 is SVGEGT in the germline V gene. The input for sequencing was PBMCs, taken at surgery. The clonotype originates from a male donor with early-stage non-small cell lung cancer. This chain uses TRBV6-2 or TRBV6-3 with TRBJ2-2; the D gene is possibly TRBD1 (6 bases). CDR3 amino acids: CASSYSGRGNTGELFF. The CDR3, as DNA: TGTGCCAGCAGTTACTCAGGCAGGGGGAACACCGGGGAGCTGTTTTTT.